These 20 T cell receptor beta chains were all obtained from the same sample, sequenced in a study of human versus mouse CDR3 diversity and MHC coevolution. Here immunoSEQ multiplex PCR was the method, and the copy in TCRdb shows in-frame clones only, minus some. The sample includes tens of thousands of clones, about 94% seen only once; the top ten take more than 1.1%. Sequenced: naive CD4+ T cells from blood. Subset meaning: CD45RO-negative CD62L-positive naive CD4 T cells. These receptors all come from a person between 30 and 69 years old in good health.

The V gene is TRBV18, the J gene TRBJ2-5; no reliable D call. The J call may be mistaken, given a closer DNA end match to TRBJ2-7. CDR3 length equals 14 residues. CDR1 is KGHSH, CDR2 LQKENI, per germline. CDR3 nucleotides: TGTGCCAGCTCACCACCTAGCAAGTCCCACGAGCAGTACTTC. Translation: CASSPPSKSHEQYF.

This clone was seen just once. This sequence joins TRBV5-4 and TRBJ1-2; the D gene is possibly TRBD1 (6 bases). Per the germline V gene, CDR1 is SGHNT and CDR2 is YYREEE (reference sequence). Trimming stripped 0 bases from V and 4 bases from J, with 10 bases between. This CDR3 has 14 amino acids. In DNA, the CDR3 is TGTGCCAGCAGCTTGGCCGGGGGGCCCTATGGCTACACCTTC. Translation gives CASSLAGGPYGYTF.

This chain links TRBV7-3 with TRBJ2-7; D uncertain. Germline CDR1 and CDR2: SGHTA and FQGTGA. This CDR3 is built from 15 residues. With 1 base removed from V and 1 base from J, the gap between germline ends came to 11 bases. The CDR3 spells CASSLRMRPSYEQYF. CDR3 DNA sequence: TGTGCCAGCAGCTTAAGAATGCGCCCTTCCTACGAGCAGTACTTC.

This clone was observed once. J is TRBJ1-1 and V is TRBV5-1, with 7 bases matching TRBD1. The J segment lost 2 bases and the V segment lost 4 bases, leaving 8 bases of the junction unmatched. This CDR3 has 15 residues. Germline V gives CDR1 SGHRS, CDR2 YFSETQ. Here the CDR3 DNA reads TGCGCCAGCAGCGCAACCGGGACAGTAAACACTGAAGCTTTCTTT. Translating it yields CASSATGTVNTEAFF.

The chain is built from TRBV7-9 and TRBJ2-7, with 7 nucleotides matching TRBD1. The CDR3 runs to 15 residues. Germline values: CDR1 SEHNR, CDR2 FQNEAQ (reference sequence). With V trimmed by 5 bases and J by 5 bases, 12 bases remained unmatched. The chain's CDR3 is CASSPRQGKENEQYF. For the CDR3, the DNA is TGTGCCAGCAGCCCGAGACAGGGAAAGGAGAACGAGCAGTACTTC.

The V call is TRBV5-1, the J call TRBJ2-1; the match to TRBD2 covers 13 bases. Germline V CDR1 and CDR2: SGHRS, YFSETQ. The CDR3 runs 15 residues. The V segment lost 3 bases and the J segment 5 bases; nucleotides outside the gene matches: 2. The CDR3 is CASSSGTSGNNEQFF. DNA of the CDR3: TGCGCCAGCAGCTCCGGGACTAGCGGGAACAATGAGCAGTTCTTC.

This chain connects TRBV7-2 to TRBJ1-3; the D is unclear. CDR1 is SGHTA, CDR2 FQGNSA, per germline. CDR3 length: 16 residues. The ends were cut back, 2 bases at V and 0 bases at J, with 11 bases in the middle. CDR3 nucleotide sequence: TGTGCCAGCAGCTTAAGGCGGCACTACTCTGGAAACACCATATATTTT. It encodes CASSLRRHYSGNTIYF.

The chain links TRBV5-4 to TRBJ1-1; 7 positions match TRBD1. After removal of 9 bases from V and 1 base from J, the junction contained 9 bases not matched to a gene. Germline V gene sequence: CDR1 SGHNT, CDR2 YYREEE (reference sequence). This CDR3 is built from 14 residues. The CDR3 reads CATKLTGENTEAFF. In DNA form, the CDR3 reads TGTGCCACAAAACTTACAGGGGAGAACACTGAAGCTTTCTTT.

This chain uses TRBV7-2 with TRBJ2-1, with 9 bases fitting TRBD2. Per the germline V gene, CDR1 is SGHTA and CDR2 is FQGNSA. There are 15 residues in the CDR3. Trimming at V came to 2 bases and at J to 5 bases, leaving 4 bases not matched to a gene. As DNA, the CDR3 is TGTGCCAGCAGCTTAATAAGGACTAGCGACAATGAGCAGTTCTTC. Translating it yields CASSLIRTSDNEQFF.

This chain connects TRBV5-8 to TRBJ2-5, with TRBD2 matching over 11 bases. V was pared by 0 bases and J by 1 base, with 8 bases of the junction left unmatched. CDR3 length: 18 amino acids. Germline CDR1 reads SGHTS; CDR2 reads YDEGEE. CDR3 nucleotide sequence: TGTGCCAGCAGCTTGGGTCTAGCGGGGGGAATCGGCCAAGAGACCCAGTACTTC. It specifies CASSLGLAGGIGQETQYF.

V is TRBV6-5 and J is TRBJ1-2; D possibly corresponds to TRBD1 (6 bases). V lost 7 bases and J 3 bases, leaving 18 bases between the germline ends. This CDR3 region has 15 residues. CDR1 MNHEY and CDR2 SVGAGI come from the germline V gene. CDR3 amino acids: CASTLSGVGYYGYTF. The CDR3 coding sequence is TGTGCCAGCACCCTCTCAGGGGTGGGGTACTATGGCTACACCTTC.

Of note for this clone: Sequence at one end of the junction differs from germline and may be a read error. The genes are TRBV2 and TRBJ1-5; D remains ambiguous. The CDR3 consists of 13 residues. CDR1 and CDR2 (germline): SNHLY, FYNNEI. The chain's CDR3 is CASSEELDQPQHF. The CDR3 DNA sequence: TGTGCCAGCAGCGAAGAATTAGATCAGCCCCAGCATTTT.

V gene TRBV7-2 combines with J gene TRBJ1-5, with 7 bases lining up with TRBD1. Germline-derived CDR1 and CDR2 are SGHTA and FQGNSA. With 4 bases clipped from V and 1 base from J, the junction kept 4 bases outside the gene matches. The CDR3 loop spans 15 amino acids. The CDR3 spells CASSSYRGSNQPQHF. The CDR3 DNA is TGTGCCAGCAGCTCGTACAGGGGAAGCAATCAGCCCCAGCATTTT.

To note about this clone: Mismatch with germline at one junction end may stem from a read error. This rearrangement joins TRBV15 to TRBJ1-1; D ambiguous. CDR3 length: 12 amino acids. Germline V CDR1 and CDR2: LNHNV, YYDKDF (reference sequence). As DNA, the CDR3 is TGTGCCACCAGCAGAGTTGACACCGAAGCTTTCTTT. The encoded protein is CATSRVDTEAFF. The full variable domain, with the rest looked up from reference TRBV15 and TRBJ1-1, is DAMVIQNPRYQVTQFGKPVTLSCSQTLNHNVMYWYQQKSSQAPKLLFHYYDKDFNNEADTPDNFQSRRPNTSFCFLDIRSPGLGDTAMYLCATSRVDTEAFFGQGTRLTVV.

The chain has TRBV6-5 and TRBJ1-1, with TRBD1 as a possible D gene (5 bases). The CDR3 extends over 13 amino acids. Deletions cut 4 bases from V and 5 bases from J, with 11 bases between. Germline V gives CDR1 MNHEY, CDR2 SVGAGI. The CDR3 protein is CASSWVKGTEAFF. The CDR3 DNA reads as TGTGCCAGCAGTTGGGTAAAGGGGACTGAAGCTTTCTTT.

This clone was seen a single time. The CDR3 sequence is CAWRMGQTNTEAFF. As DNA, the CDR3 is TGTGCCTGGAGGATGGGACAGACGAACACTGAAGCTTTCTTT. This chain connects TRBV30 to TRBJ1-1, with TRBD1 matching over 7 bases. V lost 3 bases to trimming and J lost 1 base; unmatched junction nucleotides: 5. The CDR3 totals 14 residues. CDR1 is GTSNPN and CDR2 is SVGIG in the germline V gene (reference sequence). The complete variable domain, with remaining parts taken from reference TRBV30 and TRBJ1-1, reads SQTIHQWPATLVQPVGSPLSLECTVEGTSNPNLYWYRQAAGRGLQLLFYSVGIGQISSEVPQNLSASRPQDRQFILSSKKLLLSDSGFYLCAWRMGQTNTEAFFGQGTRLTVV.

The chain employs TRBV19 and TRBJ2-7; D perhaps matches TRBD1 (6 bases). The CDR3 runs to 14 residues. V lost 3 bases, J lost 2 bases, and 11 bases lay in between. Looked up from germline, CDR1 is LNHDA and CDR2 is SQIVND (reference sequence). The chain's CDR3 is CASSILQGPYEQYF. The CDR3 nucleotides read TGTGCCAGTAGTATCCTGCAGGGGCCCTACGAGCAGTACTTC.

The V and J genes are TRBV2 and TRBJ2-2; 12 nucleotides match TRBD2. The J segment lost 6 bases and the V segment lost 6 bases, leaving 8 bases of the junction unmatched. The CDR3 loop spans 16 amino acids. In germline, CDR1 is SNHLY, CDR2 FYNNEI. DNA for the CDR3: TGTGCCAGCAGGTCAACTAGCGGGGGGTCAGCCGGGGAGCTGTTTTTT. Translated: CASRSTSGGSAGELFF.

The chain has TRBV15 and TRBJ1-5; no clear D gene. Looked up from germline, CDR1 is LNHNV and CDR2 is YYDKDF (reference sequence). V dropped 8 bases and J dropped 3 bases, with 11 bases sitting between them. CDR3 size: 13 residues. CDR3 in DNA: TGTGCCACCGCGGCTGTACCCAATCAGCCCCAGCATTTT. Protein product: CATAAVPNQPQHF. The full variable domain, its missing parts supplied by reference TRBV15 and TRBJ1-5, is DAMVIQNPRYQVTQFGKPVTLSCSQTLNHNVMYWYQQKSSQAPKLLFHYYDKDFNNEADTPDNFQSRRPNTSFCFLDIRSPGLGDTAMYLCATAAVPNQPQHFGDGTRLSIL.

The gene calls are TRBV19 and TRBJ2-7; D remains unclear. The CDR3 is 13 amino acids. V dropped 3 bases and J dropped 2 bases, with 8 bases sitting between them. Per the germline V gene, CDR1 is LNHDA and CDR2 is SQIVND (reference sequence). Here the CDR3 DNA reads TGTGCCAGTAGTATCCAGATTCCCTACGAGCAGTACTTC. Its protein is CASSIQIPYEQYF.